The rows below give T cell receptor beta chains drawn from one sample of a study of T cells in Graves' hyperthyroidism and ophthalmopathy. TCRdb ran MiXCR on the multiplex PCR reads and lists one entry per CDR3 protein. The sample has hundreds of thousands of distinct CDR3 sequences, about 20% seen once. The sequencing input was blood. The receptors originated from a man aged 35 to 55 with Graves' ophthalmopathy. CDR3s include the opening cysteine and the closing phenylalanine or tryptophan. A D gene is named only where the DNA matches it firmly. Clone size appears in some rows only: once, few, many, or a class for an expanded clone.

V gene,J gene,clone size,D gene,CDR3 DNA,CDR3 protein
TRBV7-9,TRBJ2-7,many,NA,TGTGCCAGCAGCCCCCGACAGGTGGGAGAGCAGTACTTC,CASSPRQVGEQYF
TRBV18,TRBJ2-7,few,NA,TGTGCCAGCTCACTGCGGCCCGACGGGTACGAGCAGTACTTC,CASSLRPDGYEQYF
TRBV27,TRBJ2-1,NA,TRBD1,TGTGACAGCAGTCCCGGGACAGGGGGGTTCTACAATGAGCAGTTCTTC,CDSSPGTGGFYNEQFF
TRBV6-1,TRBJ1-2,few,NA,TGTGCCAGCAGTTATCGTGGGAGTTACTATGGCTACACCTTC,CASSYRGSYYGYTF
TRBV9,TRBJ2-5,NA,NA,TGTGCCAGCAGCGTAGGAGATGGAACATTAGAGACCCAGTACTTC,CASSVGDGTLETQYF
TRBV2,TRBJ1-1,NA,NA,TGTGCCAGCAGAACTGACTCACCTGAAGCTTTCTTT,CASRTDSPEAFF
TRBV9,TRBJ2-2,NA,NA,TGTGCCAGCAGCGTAGTCCCCGATACGAACACCGGGGAGCTGTTTTTT,CASSVVPDTNTGELFF
TRBV15,TRBJ1-1,few,NA,TGTGCCACCAGCAGAGATTCGACGGCTTCTGAAGCTTTCTTT,CATSRDSTASEAFF
TRBV7-6,TRBJ1-4,few,NA,TGTGCCAGTTCTAAGTCGGACTTTGGGGAAAAACTGTTTTTT,CASSKSDFGEKLFF
TRBV5-6,TRBJ1-1,few,NA,TGTGCCAGCAGTTGGGGCCTTGAAGCTTTCTTT,CASSWGLEAFF
TRBV18,TRBJ2-3,many,NA,TGTGCCAGCTCACTTAACCGGGACTTCACAGATACGCAGTATTTT,CASSLNRDFTDTQYF
TRBV6-2/TRBV6-3,TRBJ2-2,NA,NA,TGTGCCAGCAGCTCCCCACACTCCGGGGAGCTGTTTTTT,CASSSPHSGELFF
TRBV15,TRBJ2-3,NA,TRBD2,TGTGCCACCAGCAGAGATAGACTAGCGGGGGCCCCCACAGATACGCAGTATTTT,CATSRDRLAGAPTDTQYF